The 13 T cell receptor beta chains below come from one sample, sequenced in a study of T cells in Graves' hyperthyroidism and ophthalmopathy. RNA transcripts served as the template for amplifying TCR beta CDR3 regions. In the first-round RT-PCR of the TCR CDR3, the HTBI primer set was used. TCRdb reprocessed the multiplex PCR reads via MiXCR and lists one record per CDR3 protein. The sample carries 450,000 to 700,000 distinct CDR3 sequences, about half recorded once. Source material: peripheral blood or thyroid tissue (not recorded which). The receptors were sampled from an adult woman with Graves' disease, either hyperthyroidism or ophthalmopathy (not recorded which).

The table lists this clonotype with many counts. The chain uses TRBV2 and TRBJ2-5; perhaps TRBD1 as D (6 bases). The germline V gene encodes CDR1 SNHLY and CDR2 FYNNEI. V was pared by 8 bases and J by 5 bases, with 12 bases between. The CDR3 has 12 residues. The CDR3 reads CASSDRGETQYF. In DNA form, the CDR3 reads TGTGCCAGCTCGGATAGGGGGGAGACCCAGTACTTC.

This sequence joins TRBV5-1 and TRBJ1-4, with TRBD1 matching over 8 bases. V lost 0 bases to trimming and J lost 7 bases; unmatched junction nucleotides: 5. CDR1 is SGHRS and CDR2 is YFSETQ in the germline V gene. There are 15 residues in the CDR3. The CDR3 DNA reads as TGCGCCAGCAGCTTGGTGACAGGGGCCGGTGAAAAACTGTTTTTT. It codes for CASSLVTGAGEKLFF.

In this sample, this clonotype turned up a few times. This sequence joins TRBV6-1 and TRBJ1-1; 7 nucleotides line up with TRBD1. The ends lost 0 bases at V and 5 bases at J; junction bases unmatched: 12. CDR1 and CDR2 from the germline V gene are MNHNS and SASEGT. The CDR3 is 17 amino acids. This CDR3 is CASSEALALQGGTEAFF. CDR3 nucleotides: TGTGCCAGCAGTGAAGCGTTGGCACTGCAGGGGGGGACTGAAGCTTTCTTT.

This clonotype was detected many times. The chain combines TRBV6-6 with TRBJ1-4, with no clear D. Germline V lookup: CDR1 MNHNY, CDR2 SVGAGI (reference sequence). The CDR3 is made up of 14 amino acids. V lost 5 bases to trimming and J lost 7 bases, with 14 bases between them. CDR3 in DNA: TGTGCCAGCAGTGGGCCCTCGGAGGGTGAAAAACTGTTTTTT. Its translation: CASSGPSEGEKLFF.

The sample holds many counts of this clonotype. The rearrangement links TRBV4-2 to TRBJ2-7; 10 nucleotides match TRBD2. The germline gives CDR1 LGHNA, CDR2 YNFKEQ. The CDR3 runs 15 residues. J lost 4 bases, V lost 1 base, and 4 bases had no gene match. CDR3 nucleotide sequence: TGTGCCAGCAGCCAAGGAGCGGGAGGGGAGTACGAGCAGTACTTC. Residues: CASSQGAGGEYEQYF.

The chain combines TRBV5-1 with TRBJ1-1, with 9 bases that match TRBD1. The CDR3 runs to 17 residues. V lost 3 bases to trimming and J lost 2 bases; unmatched junction nucleotides: 11. Germline V gene data show CDR1 as SGHRS and CDR2 as YFSETQ. DNA of the CDR3: TGCGCCAGCAGCTCCCCTCCACCGGGACAGGGAAACACTGAAGCTTTCTTT. Protein: CASSSPPPGQGNTEAFF.

On this clonotype itself: A junction end diverges from the germline sequence, so it may reflect a read error. The chain joins TRBV5-1 to TRBJ2-1, with 8 bases aligning to TRBD2. The CDR3 runs 15 residues. Germline CDR1 reads SGHRS; CDR2 reads YFSETQ. The CDR3 bases are TGCGCCAGCAGCTCCCCCCCACCGGGACTAGACAATGAGCAGTTC. The encoded protein is CASSSPPPGLDNEQF.

V is TRBV12-3 or TRBV12-4 and J is TRBJ2-7; D is unclear. The J call is doubtful: the DNA matches TRBJ2-1 better. The CDR3 loop spans 11 amino acids. Here the CDR3 reads CASSIVDEQFF. As DNA, the CDR3 is TGTGCCAGCAGTATTGTTGATGAGCAGTTCTTC.

The V gene is TRBV7-9, the J gene TRBJ2-5; D unresolved. Germline loops: CDR1 SEHNR, CDR2 FQNEAQ (reference sequence). The length of the CDR3 is 17 residues. Trimming took 3 bases from V and 5 from J, leaving 22 bases between them. DNA of the CDR3: TGTGCCAGCAGCTTTAGGGCGCTGGGGTATAGTTATGAGACCCAGTACTTC. Encoded protein: CASSFRALGYSYETQYF.

V and J are TRBV29-1 and TRBJ2-7; D is unclear. Germline values: CDR1 SQVTM, CDR2 ANQGSEA. V was shortened by 4 bases and J by 2 bases, with 9 bases between the two germline ends. The CDR3 is made up of 12 amino acids. The CDR3 DNA reads as TGCAGCGTTGCCGACATGGCCTACGAGCAGTACTTC. Encoded protein: CSVADMAYEQYF.

This clonotype was seen ten or more times. This sequence joins TRBV12-3 or TRBV12-4 and TRBJ1-5; tentative D call: TRBD1 (5 bases). The germline V and J ends were trimmed by 0 bases and 7 bases, with 13 bases remaining between them. The CDR3 spans 15 residues. The CDR3 is CASSLAQGSGQPQHF. In DNA form, the CDR3 reads TGTGCCAGCAGTTTAGCCCAGGGCTCGGGGCAGCCCCAGCATTTT.

Note on this clonotype: It is unclear where the CDR3 begins or ends on the DNA, so no DNA is shown, and the CDR3 is as TCRdb lists it. The gene calls are TRBV7-9 and TRBJ2-5; TRBD1 was called by the table and not checked on the DNA. The CDR3 is 19 residues long, ends included. Germline V lookup: CDR1 SEHNR, CDR2 FQNEAQ (reference sequence). The CDR3: CDSSFYICSAYRGGETQYF.

The gene calls are TRBV2 and TRBJ2-7; tentatively, D is TRBD2 (5 bases). Trimming took off 6 bases at V and 9 bases at J, with 12 bases between the two ends. There are 11 residues in the CDR3. Germline lookup yields CDR1 SNHLY and CDR2 FYNNEI. The CDR3 bases are TGTGCCAGCAGGGCTAGCTATCGGCAGTACTTC. Translating gives CASRASYRQYF.